This T cell receptor beta chain was obtained from a study of T cell clonotyping in hematopoietic cell transplantation. As for the study in general: Pretransplant recipient samples were taken after cytoreduction. Study results and limitations: No sorting was done, leaving CD4 and CD8 contributions mixed.

The CDR3 has 15 amino acids. Germline loops: CDR1 SGHTA, CDR2 FQGNSA. Trimming took off 6 bases at V and 4 bases at J, with 17 bases between the two ends. The time point here: recipient sample about 28 days before transplant, after cytoreduction. Samples: about 28 days before transplant, then days 30, 100 and 180 after. Method: immunoSEQ multiplex PCR; TCRdb's copy keeps in-frame clones and lacks some. The data hold tens of thousands of clones, with roughly three quarters observed a single time. Comments on this clone: No antigen is known for it.

The specimen was peripheral blood mononuclear cells, collected before stem cell transplant. V and J are TRBV7-2 and TRBJ2-3; a weak D match, TRBD2 (6 bases). This clonotype was sampled from a man over 45 with myelodysplastic syndrome. Some clones in this sample may be carry-over from other donors' samples. This chain's CDR3 is CASRKGLLGSDTQYF. Here the CDR3 DNA reads TGTGCCAGCAGAAAGGGACTTTTGGGGTCAGATACGCAGTATTTT.